Included here is one TCR beta chain sequence, with context. These data are taken from a study of identical twins. CDR1 and CDR2 (germline): KGHSY, FQNENV. The CDR3 covers 13 residues. The trim removed 8 bases at V and 6 bases at J, leaving 9 bases unmatched. Each CDR3 protein is one row after TCRdb ran MiXCR on the 5' RACE reads. The sample lists 310,000 or so distinct CDR3 sequences; around 9.7% were seen once. These same data were also listed under a study on yellow fever vaccine responses in identical twins.

Sequencing input: CD8+ T cells sorted from blood. This TCR derives from a woman aged 18 to 35 in good health. This sequence joins TRBV16 and TRBJ2-7; 8 bases map to TRBD2. CDR3 DNA sequence: TGTGCCAGCTTCCCAGGCGGGGGGCGCGAGCAGTACTTC. Amino acids: CASFPGGGREQYF.